This T cell receptor beta chain was recovered during a study of blood T cell repertoires in COVID-19. Study-wide context: From T cells, B-cell-depleted T cells, or PBMCs came the material, which was cDNA or gDNA.

This CDR3 has 15 residues. Deletions cut 3 bases from V and 6 bases from J, with 18 bases between. Germline values: CDR1 KGHSH, CDR2 LQKENI. Clones were read by immunoSEQ multiplex PCR, and TCRdb kept only the in-frame ones, dropping some. The top ten clones hold roughly 17% of a sample with 200,000 or so clones, over 70% of them seen once. V is TRBV18 and J is TRBJ2-7; weak D call: TRBD1 (6 bases). The TCR sequence derives from a man between 60 and 75 years old with active or convalescent COVID-19. The specimen sequenced was peripheral blood. CDR3 protein: CASSPKTGAGTEQYF. The CDR3, as DNA: TGTGCCAGCTCACCTAAGACAGGAGCAGGTACCGAGCAGTACTTC.